This is a list of T cell receptor beta chains from one sample in a study of sequential checkpoint blockade in melanoma. Sequenced by immunoSEQ multiplex PCR; TCRdb stores in-frame clones only, minus some. The table includes fewer than 35,000 clones, roughly 80% detected once. This specimen consisted of CD8+ T cells sorted from blood (inferred from file names), obtained from a patient given nivolumab and ipilimumab in sequence. These receptors all come from a human donor with melanoma. The CDR3 runs from the conserved cysteine through the conserved F or W.

v_gene: TRBV27; j_gene: TRBJ2-7; CDR3aa: CASSLTMSSYEQYF
v_gene: TRBV19; j_gene: TRBJ1-2; CDR3aa: CASGTTGLMGYTF
v_gene: TRBV15; j_gene: TRBJ2-3; CDR3aa: CATSRDPRGGGTDTQYF
v_gene: TRBV7-9; j_gene: TRBJ2-7; CDR3aa: CASSWTGAHEQYF
v_gene: TRBV18; j_gene: TRBJ2-5; CDR3aa: CASSPIRETQYF
v_gene: TRBV28; j_gene: TRBJ2-1; CDR3aa: CASSLGLAAYEQFF
v_gene: TRBV4-1; j_gene: TRBJ1-6; CDR3aa: CASSQADRSNSPLHF
v_gene: TRBV4-2; j_gene: TRBJ1-2; CDR3aa: CASSPPERGYYGYTF
v_gene: TRBV5-4; j_gene: TRBJ2-7; CDR3aa: CASSLSGQGPYEQYF
v_gene: TRBV28; j_gene: TRBJ1-5; CDR3aa: CASSLHGSNQPQHF
v_gene: TRBV28; j_gene: TRBJ2-7; CDR3aa: CASRKLGSYEQYF
v_gene: TRBV7-6; j_gene: TRBJ1-5; CDR3aa: CASSLEEGRINQPQHF
v_gene: TRBV7-9; j_gene: TRBJ1-2; CDR3aa: CASSFLQGDYGYTF
v_gene: TRBV7-3; j_gene: TRBJ2-5; CDR3aa: CASSLQGGSGETQYF
v_gene: TRBV27; j_gene: TRBJ2-3; CDR3aa: CASRSSGTSTDTQYF
v_gene: TRBV6-5; j_gene: TRBJ2-7; CDR3aa: CASSYDGSSYEQYF
v_gene: TRBV7-8; j_gene: TRBJ2-5; CDR3aa: CASSPLAGDGETQYF
v_gene: TRBV19; j_gene: TRBJ2-7; CDR3aa: CASSILTGASEQYF
v_gene: TRBV5-1; j_gene: TRBJ2-7; CDR3aa: CASSPSGGFYEQYF
v_gene: TRBV27; j_gene: TRBJ2-7; CDR3aa: CASSLVGEYVSYEQYF
v_gene: TRBV4-3; j_gene: TRBJ1-4; CDR3aa: CASSHGWGQRGEKLFF
v_gene: TRBV10-1; j_gene: TRBJ2-7; CDR3aa: CASTAGQSYEQYF
v_gene: TRBV15; j_gene: TRBJ1-5; CDR3aa: CATSRTGLNQPQHF
v_gene: TRBV4-1; j_gene: TRBJ2-2; CDR3aa: CASSQAEGSNTGELFF
v_gene: TRBV10-2; j_gene: TRBJ2-5; CDR3aa: CASTKTSSYEVQYF
v_gene: TRBV27; j_gene: TRBJ1-1; CDR3aa: CASSGEHLTEAFF
v_gene: TRBV27; j_gene: TRBJ2-1; CDR3aa: CASSLGATEQFF
v_gene: TRBV13; j_gene: TRBJ1-1; CDR3aa: CASSSRFRQGLNTEAFF
v_gene: TRBV27; j_gene: TRBJ2-3; CDR3aa: CASATGTGEGVTDTQYF
v_gene: TRBV28; j_gene: TRBJ2-1; CDR3aa: CASSAAEGAGVPIYNEQFF
v_gene: TRBV7-6; j_gene: TRBJ1-1; CDR3aa: CASSLLSGRGNTEAFF
v_gene: TRBV27; j_gene: TRBJ2-1; CDR3aa: CASIGGPLGEQFF
v_gene: TRBV7-9; j_gene: TRBJ2-5; CDR3aa: CASSLASGSQETQYF